These 7 T cell receptor beta chains originate from one sample sequenced in a study of blood T cell repertoires in COVID-19. Profiled with immunoSEQ multiplex PCR; TCRdb holds only in-frame clones, not every one. This sample has about 88,000 clones; 85% occur once, and the top ten carry about 14%. Sequenced input: peripheral blood. Receptors were obtained from a woman in her seventies with acute or convalescent COVID-19.

This chain links TRBV6-1 with TRBJ1-2; a possible D gene is TRBD1 (6 bases). The germline V gene encodes CDR1 MNHNS and CDR2 SASEGT. The CDR3 loop spans 16 amino acids. The ends were cut back, 1 base at V and 1 base at J, with 13 bases in the middle. The CDR3 coding sequence is TGTGCCAGCAGTGAAGTCGGGGGGGGCGGTAACTATGGCTACACCTTC. Protein: CASSEVGGGGNYGYTF.

The gene calls are TRBV5-1 and TRBJ2-2; 10 positions match TRBD1. CDR1 is SGHRS, CDR2 YFSETQ, per germline. Losses at the gene ends were 2 bases for V and 4 bases for J; bases not matched to a gene: 5. The CDR3 contains 16 residues. The DNA of the CDR3 is TGCGCCAGCAGCTTTTACGGACAGGGGGGCACCGGGGAGCTGTTTTTT. Translating it yields CASSFYGQGGTGELFF.

This chain joins TRBV6-5 and TRBJ2-1; perhaps TRBD2 as D (6 bases). Germline CDR1 reads MNHEY; CDR2 reads SVGAGI. With 5 bases removed from V and 3 bases from J, the gap between germline ends came to 14 bases. The CDR3 length is 15 residues. As DNA, the CDR3 is TGTGCCAGCAGTCCTCGGGACTTCAACTACAATGAGCAGTTCTTC. This encodes CASSPRDFNYNEQFF.

This chain joins TRBV18 and TRBJ1-1; a possible D gene is TRBD1 (5 bases). The CDR3 totals 13 residues. CDR1 and CDR2 (germline): KGHSH, LQKENI. V shed 2 bases and J shed 7 bases, with 11 bases lying between them. CDR3 region: CASSPGRGVEAFF. The DNA of the CDR3 is TGTGCCAGCTCACCAGGGAGGGGAGTTGAAGCTTTCTTT.

The V gene is TRBV11-2, the J gene TRBJ2-5; the D gene is possibly TRBD1 (6 bases). The ends were cut back, 2 bases at V and 2 bases at J, with 12 bases in the middle. The germline V gene has CDR1 SGHAT and CDR2 FQNNGV. The CDR3 consists of 15 residues. The CDR3 coding sequence is TGTGCCAGCAGCTTAATTGGACAGTCTCAAGAGACCCAGTACTTC. It yields the protein CASSLIGQSQETQYF.

The V gene is TRBV2, the J gene TRBJ1-6; 9 nucleotides align to TRBD1. This CDR3 has 16 residues. Germline V lookup: CDR1 SNHLY, CDR2 FYNNEI. The V and J ends lost 6 bases and 10 bases, in that order; junction bases with no gene match: 13. This chain's CDR3 is CASSVLGTGLQSPLHF. DNA of the CDR3: TGTGCCAGCAGCGTACTCGGGACAGGGCTTCAATCACCCCTCCACTTT.

The V gene is TRBV10-3, the J gene TRBJ2-2; weak D call: TRBD2 (5 bases). V lost 0 bases to trimming and J lost 1 base, with 6 bases between them. The CDR3 contains 15 residues. The germline V gene has CDR1 ENHRY and CDR2 SYGVKD. The CDR3 DNA reads as TGTGCCATCAGTGAGTCTAGCGTGAACACCGGGGAGCTGTTTTTT. Protein: CAISESSVNTGELFF.